This T cell receptor (beta chain) derives from a study of cytomegalovirus exposure and HLA in healthy donors. Germline trimming cut 6 bases from V and 4 bases from J; bases unmatched to any gene: 7. Germline V gene data show CDR1 as SGHAT and CDR2 as FQNNGV. This CDR3 spans 14 amino acids. Notes on the study in general: What was likely a sequencing artifact was a cluster of highly shared sequence variants. In an earlier analysis, productive rearrangement rates for most beta V segments clustered near 87% or 30%. TCR beta chains associated with HLA were, in a later analysis, more clonally expanded than equally common others.

Concerning this clone itself: The antigen is not known.

In the PCR, 60 Vbeta and 13 Jbeta primers were used. Clones were read by immunoSEQ multiplex PCR, and TCRdb kept only the in-frame ones, dropping some. The data show about 70,000 clones, around 68% seen once. Material for sequencing was PBMCs. The chain joins TRBV11-2 to TRBJ2-3; 7 positions match TRBD1. This sequence was found in a middle-aged man in good health and CMV-seropositive. This chain's CDR3 is CASSQGQSPDTQYF. In nucleotides, the CDR3 is TGTGCCAGCAGTCAGGGACAGTCGCCAGATACGCAGTATTTT.